These 5 T cell receptor beta chains share one sample of origin, sequenced in a study of cytomegalovirus exposure and HLA in healthy donors. PCR employed 60 Vbeta and 13 Jbeta primers. Assay used: immunoSEQ multiplex PCR; TCRdb lists only in-frame clones, some missing. The sample spans about 55,000 clones; the ten largest clones claim around 10%. The specimen sequenced was PBMCs. These receptors were obtained from a man aged 50 to 59 in good health and CMV-seropositive.

The chain links TRBV9 to TRBJ2-7; 8 bases agree with TRBD1. CDR1 and CDR2 (germline): SGDLS, YYNGEE. The CDR3 is made up of 13 amino acids. The V gene end was trimmed by 0 bases and the J gene end by 6 bases; junction bases not matched to a gene: 2. CDR3 DNA: TGTGCCAGCAGCGTAGTCGGACAGGGCGAGCAGTACTTC. Translation: CASSVVGQGEQYF.

A word on this clone: One end of the junction does not line up with germline, which may come from a read error. In nucleotides, the CDR3 is TGTGCCACCCGCAGCGGGCTAGCGGGAGGGAGGAATGAGCAGTTCTTC. Amino acid sequence: CATRSGLAGGRNEQFF. The chain carries TRBV15 and TRBJ2-1, with 12 nucleotides matching TRBD2. This CDR3 comprises 16 residues. Germline lookup yields CDR1 LNHNV and CDR2 YYDKDF (reference sequence).

The gene calls are TRBV27 and TRBJ1-5, with D unclear. Germline CDR1 reads MNHEY; CDR2 reads SMNVEV (reference sequence). V gave up 2 bases and J gave up 4 bases, with 15 bases separating them. The CDR3 is 16 amino acids. DNA of the CDR3: TGTGCCAGCAGTTTAGTACAGCCCGGATTAAATCAGCCCCAGCATTTT. Residues: CASSLVQPGLNQPQHF.

The CDR3 protein is CASSYSGREAFF. The DNA for the CDR3 is TGTGCCAGCAGTTACTCGGGGCGCGAAGCTTTCTTT. J is TRBJ1-1 and V is TRBV6-6, with D possibly TRBD1 on 5 matching bases. Germline V gene lookup returns CDR1 MNHNY and CDR2 SVGAGI (reference sequence). The V and J ends lost 0 bases and 8 bases respectively, with 7 bases between them. The CDR3 totals 12 residues.

The chain is built from TRBV18 and TRBJ2-1; perhaps TRBD1 as D (6 bases). V lost 6 bases and J lost 8, with 14 bases in between. The germline V gene encodes CDR1 KGHSH and CDR2 LQKENI. The length of the CDR3 is 13 residues. The CDR3 DNA sequence: TGTGCCAGCTCTGTCCCAGGGGTCTATGAGCAGTTCTTC. Encoded protein: CASSVPGVYEQFF.